The present T cell receptor beta chain was sequenced within a study of shared clonotypes between healthy human individuals. Study findings and constraints: Relative to their counterparts shared across all four donors, non-shared clonotypes exhibited diminished generation probabilities.

V was shortened by 1 base and J by 10 bases, with 11 bases between the two germline ends. The length of the CDR3 is 13 residues. Germline V lookup: CDR1 WNHNN, CDR2 SYGVQD (reference sequence). This clone was seen only a few times. What it binds is not known. CD45RA+ naive and CD45RA-negative memory subsets were separated from CD4+ cells. Only in-frame clones appear in the TCRdb table, and some are missing; sequencing was by immunoSEQ multiplex PCR. This sample has over a million clones, with roughly 96% found just once. The chain carries TRBV10-1 and TRBJ1-5; D unclear. The receptor's source is a man under 40 in good health. The sample comprised naive CD4+ T cells sorted from blood. Subset noted: CD45RA+ positively selected. The CDR3 is CASSEWRSGPQHF. The CDR3 DNA is TGCGCCAGCAGTGAGTGGCGTTCTGGACCCCAGCATTTT.